This T cell receptor (beta chain) was profiled in a study of cytomegalovirus exposure and HLA in healthy donors. While unrecorded immune exposures were likely, the donors were nominally healthy when sampled. Regarding this clone: The sample contains more than one DNA sequence encoding this CDR3.

13 Jbeta primers and 60 Vbeta primers were used for the PCR. The table came from immunoSEQ multiplex PCR; TCRdb's copy has only in-frame clones and leaves some out. The sample gives under 200,000 clones, roughly 85% of which show up once; 0.69% is in the top ten. Specimen: PBMCs. The clonotype originates from a woman between 35 and 50 years old in good health and CMV-seronegative.

For the CDR3, the DNA is TGCGCCAGCAGCTTACAGGGCTACGAGCAGTACTTC. Its translation is CASSLQGYEQYF. The chain recombines TRBV5-1 with TRBJ2-7; tentatively, D is TRBD1 (6 bases). The CDR3 is 12 residues long. Germline-derived CDR1 and CDR2 are SGHRS and YFSETQ. V was clipped by 2 bases and J by 3 bases, with 6 bases between them.